The rows below give T cell receptor beta chains drawn from one sample of a study of blood T cell repertoires in COVID-19. TCRdb keeps only in-frame clones here, not all; method: immunoSEQ multiplex PCR. The sample includes roughly 250,000 clones, 86% of them seen just once. Material for sequencing was PBMCs or T cells enriched from blood (not recorded which). These receptors came from a woman between 50 and 59 years old who had recovered from COVID-19. Each CDR3 is given with its conserved first and last residue. The D gene is left open where the match is weak. Not every row has a clone size; where given, it reads once, few, many or a size class.

j_call | clone_size | v_call | d_call | cdr3_nt | cdr3_aa
TRBJ2-7 | NA | TRBV14 | TRBD2 | TGTGCCAGCAGTTCTCTAGCGGGGCGAGGCTCCTACGAGCAGTACTTC | CASSSLAGRGSYEQYF
TRBJ2-7 | NA | TRBV2 | NA | TGTGCCAGCCGCGCGGGACAGATCAACTACGAGCAGTACTTC | CASRAGQINYEQYF
TRBJ1-3 | NA | TRBV5-1 | NA | TGCGCCAGCAGCTTGCAGGAATTGAACTCTGGAAACACCATATATTTT | CASSLQELNSGNTIYF
TRBJ1-2 | NA | TRBV6-5 | TRBD1 | TGTGCCAGCAGTACCGGACAGGGGTATGGCTACACCTTC | CASSTGQGYGYTF
TRBJ2-1 | NA | TRBV3-1/TRBV3-2 | TRBD2 | TGTGCCAGCAGCCAAGCCAATCGGACTAGCGGGTACAATGAGCAGTTCTTC | CASSQANRTSGYNEQFF
TRBJ2-7 | NA | TRBV12-3/TRBV12-4 | TRBD1 | TGTGCCAGCAGTTTTCAAGAGGGGGCGGCGGAGTACTTC | CASSFQEGAAEYF
TRBJ2-7 | NA | TRBV10-3 | TRBD1 | TGTGCCACCGCGGACAGGGGGAAGGACGAGCAGTACTTC | CATADRGKDEQYF
TRBJ2-2 | NA | TRBV7-2 | TRBD1 | TGTGCCAGCAGCCTTGTCGGGACAGCCGGGGAGCTGTTTTTT | CASSLVGTAGELFF
TRBJ2-7 | NA | TRBV28 | TRBD1 | TGTGCCAGCAGTTTCGAGGGGACAGGGGGCAAGGACGAGCAGTACTTC | CASSFEGTGGKDEQYF
TRBJ1-6 | NA | TRBV7-3 | TRBD1 | TGTGCCAGCAGCCCGACAGGGGGCAGGTCACCCCTCCACTTT | CASSPTGGRSPLHF
TRBJ1-4 | NA | TRBV7-9 | TRBD1 | TGTGCCAGCACCTTGACAGGGGGCTTTGAAAAACTGTTTTTT | CASTLTGGFEKLFF
TRBJ1-1 | NA | TRBV5-1 | NA | TGCGCCAGCAGCCCGGCCGGGACAAACTTAGAAGCTTTCTTT | CASSPAGTNLEAFF
TRBJ2-1 | NA | TRBV11-2 | TRBD1 | TGTGCCAGCAGCCGGGACAGATACAATGAGCAGTTCTTC | CASSRDRYNEQFF
TRBJ2-1 | NA | TRBV5-1 | NA | TGCGCCAGCTATAGCGGCGGAGCCACCTACAATGAGCAGTTCTTC | CASYSGGATYNEQFF
TRBJ2-1 | NA | TRBV7-9 | TRBD2 | TGTGCCAGCAGCTCGATGACTGGACTAGCGGGGGGCTCCTACAATGAGCAGTTCTTC | CASSSMTGLAGGSYNEQFF
TRBJ1-6 | NA | TRBV4-1 | TRBD1 | TGCGCCAGCAGCCAAGATCTCCATGGGACAGGGGATTCACCCCTCCACTTT | CASSQDLHGTGDSPLHF
TRBJ1-2 | once | TRBV3-1/TRBV3-2 | TRBD1 | TGTGCCAGCAGCCAAGGGGGGACAGGGCTGGGTTTTGGCTACACCTTC | CASSQGGTGLGFGYTF
TRBJ2-7 | NA | TRBV5-6 | TRBD1 | TGTGCCAGCAGCTTGGAACAGGGGATAAGATCCTACGAGCAGTACTTC | CASSLEQGIRSYEQYF
TRBJ2-2 | NA | TRBV12-3/TRBV12-4 | TRBD1 | TGTGCCAGCAGTCGACAGGGCCCCGGGGAGCTGTTTTTT | CASSRQGPGELFF
TRBJ1-5 | NA | TRBV27 | NA | TGTGCCAGCAGTTCCAGACAGGGCAATCAGCCCCAGCATTTT | CASSSRQGNQPQHF
TRBJ1-2 | NA | TRBV7-2 | NA | TGTGCCAGCAGCTTAGAGGGGTATGGCTACACCTTC | CASSLEGYGYTF
TRBJ2-7 | NA | TRBV14 | NA | TGTGCCAGCAGCCAAGATCTGAGGGCAAACGAGCAGTACTTC | CASSQDLRANEQYF
TRBJ2-7 | NA | TRBV19 | NA | TGTGCCAGTAGTTCCGGGTCGGGCTACGAGCAGTACTTC | CASSSGSGYEQYF
TRBJ1-2 | NA | TRBV11-1 | NA | TGTGCCAGCAGCCGCCAGGGGCGCAGGGATGGCTACACCTTC | CASSRQGRRDGYTF
TRBJ1-2 | NA | TRBV30 | NA | TGTGCCTGGTCACAGATCTCCTATGGCTACACCTTC | CAWSQISYGYTF
TRBJ1-1 | NA | TRBV5-1 | NA | TGCGCCAGCAGCTTGGCGGACACTGAAGCTTTCTTT | CASSLADTEAFF
TRBJ2-3 | NA | TRBV9 | TRBD1 | TGTGCCAGCAGCCCTAGGACAGGGTCCACAGATACGCAGTATTTT | CASSPRTGSTDTQYF
TRBJ2-2 | NA | TRBV7-9 | NA | TGTGCCAGCAGCCGCCGAAATGCGGAGACCACCGGGGAGCTGTTTTTT | CASSRRNAETTGELFF
TRBJ1-1 | NA | TRBV20-1 | TRBD1 | TGCAGTGCTAGTCGGTCAGGGGGCACTGAAGCTTTCTTT | CSASRSGGTEAFF
TRBJ1-2 | NA | TRBV19 | TRBD1 | TGTGCCAGTAGTATGGGGACAGGCTATGGCTACACCTTC | CASSMGTGYGYTF
TRBJ1-6 | once | TRBV2 | NA | TGTGCCAGCAGTGCCGGCAGGGGAATTAATTCACCCCTCCACTTT | CASSAGRGINSPLHF
TRBJ2-5 | NA | TRBV7-3 | TRBD2 | TGTGCCAGCAGCTTGACCGCTAGCGGGAGCTCGGAGACCCAGTACTTC | CASSLTASGSSETQYF
TRBJ2-1 | NA | TRBV7-2 | NA | TGTGCCAGCAGCCCCCATCAGGGCAGCAGCTACAATGAGCAGTTCTTC | CASSPHQGSSYNEQFF
TRBJ1-1 | NA | TRBV7-2 | NA | TGTGCCAGCAGCTTATTACGCGTCAACACTGAAGCTTTCTTT | CASSLLRVNTEAFF
TRBJ2-1 | NA | TRBV28 | NA | TGTGCCAGCAGTTTCAGGGGCGAAAGCTCCTACAATGAGCAGTTCTTC | CASSFRGESSYNEQFF
TRBJ1-3 | NA | TRBV9 | TRBD1 | TGTGCCAGCAGCGTAGGCCCTACAGGGGGCCATGGAAACACCATATATTTT | CASSVGPTGGHGNTIYF
TRBJ2-7 | NA | TRBV11-3 | NA | TGTGCCAGCAGCTTGCGCGGGGACTCCTACGAGCAGTACTTC | CASSLRGDSYEQYF
TRBJ2-3 | NA | TRBV27 | TRBD2 | TGTGCCAGCAGTAGCGGGGCCACAGATACGCAGTATTTT | CASSSGATDTQYF
TRBJ1-1 | NA | TRBV7-2 | NA | TGTGCCAGCAGCTTAGCGCGCGGGACTGAAGCTTTCTTT | CASSLARGTEAFF
TRBJ1-1 | NA | TRBV25-1 | NA | TGTGCCAGCAGGGTAGGGAGAGTTGGTGAAGCTTTCTTT | CASRVGRVGEAFF
TRBJ2-7 | many | TRBV25-1 | TRBD2 | TGTGCCAGCAGTGGCCCCGGGACTAGCGACTCCTACGAGCAGTACTTC | CASSGPGTSDSYEQYF
TRBJ1-1 | NA | TRBV28 | NA | TGTGCCAGCACACTGGACTTGGTTACTGAAGCTTTCTTT | CASTLDLVTEAFF
TRBJ2-7 | NA | TRBV5-1 | TRBD2 | TGCGCCAGCAGCTTGGCGCTAGCGGGGGGTAGCGAGCAGTACTTC | CASSLALAGGSEQYF
TRBJ1-4 | few | TRBV12-3/TRBV12-4 | NA | TGTGCCAGCAGTTTAGGAGGGCGTGGAAAACTGTTTTTT | CASSLGGRGKLFF
TRBJ1-5 | NA | TRBV18 | TRBD1 | TGTGCCAGCTCACCGACAGGGAAAGGGAAGGATCAGCCCCAGCATTTT | CASSPTGKGKDQPQHF